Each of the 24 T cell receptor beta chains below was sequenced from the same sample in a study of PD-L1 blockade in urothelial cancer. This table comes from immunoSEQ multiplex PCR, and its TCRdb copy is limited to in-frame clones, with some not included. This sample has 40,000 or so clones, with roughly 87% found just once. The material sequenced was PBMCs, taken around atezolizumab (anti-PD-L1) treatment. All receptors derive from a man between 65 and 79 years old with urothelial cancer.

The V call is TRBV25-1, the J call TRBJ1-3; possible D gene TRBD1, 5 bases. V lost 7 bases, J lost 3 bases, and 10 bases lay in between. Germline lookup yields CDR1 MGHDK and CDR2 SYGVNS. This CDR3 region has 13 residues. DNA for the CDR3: TGTGCCAGCATGAGGGGAGGTGGAAACACCATATATTTT. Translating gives CASMRGGGNTIYF.

The CDR3 sequence is CASSEARTSGRARNEQFF. The CDR3 bases are TGTGCCAGCAGTGAAGCGCGGACTAGCGGGAGAGCTCGCAATGAGCAGTTCTTC. The genes are TRBV6-1 and TRBJ2-1, with 13 positions matching TRBD2. The CDR3 runs to 18 residues. Germline values: CDR1 MNHNS, CDR2 SASEGT. After removal of 0 bases from V and 6 bases from J, the junction contained 8 bases not matched to a gene.

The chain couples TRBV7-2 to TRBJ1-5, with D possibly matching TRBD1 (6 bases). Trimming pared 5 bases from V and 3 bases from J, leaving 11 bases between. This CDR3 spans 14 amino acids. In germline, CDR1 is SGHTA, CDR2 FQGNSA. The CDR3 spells CASSLQGSNQPQHF. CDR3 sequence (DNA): TGTGCCAGCAGCCTTCAGGGGTCCAATCAGCCCCAGCATTTT.

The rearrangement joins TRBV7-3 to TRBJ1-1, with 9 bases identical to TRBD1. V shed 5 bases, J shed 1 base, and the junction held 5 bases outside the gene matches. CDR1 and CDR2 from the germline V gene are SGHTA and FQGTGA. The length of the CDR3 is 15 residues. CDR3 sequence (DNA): TGTGCCAGCAGCCTGGACAGGGGTCAGAACACTGAAGCTTTCTTT. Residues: CASSLDRGQNTEAFF.

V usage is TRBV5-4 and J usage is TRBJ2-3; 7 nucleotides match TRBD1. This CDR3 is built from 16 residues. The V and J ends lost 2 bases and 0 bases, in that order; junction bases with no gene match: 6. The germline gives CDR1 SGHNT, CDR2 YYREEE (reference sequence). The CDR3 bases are TGTGCCAGCAGCTTATCGACAGGGACGAGCACAGATACGCAGTATTTT. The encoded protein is CASSLSTGTSTDTQYF.

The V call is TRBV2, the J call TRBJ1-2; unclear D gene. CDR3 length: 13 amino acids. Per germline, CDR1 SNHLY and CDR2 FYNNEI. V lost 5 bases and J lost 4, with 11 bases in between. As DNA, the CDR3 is TGTGCCAGCAGTCCTGCGGGTAGCTATGGCTACACCTTC. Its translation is CASSPAGSYGYTF. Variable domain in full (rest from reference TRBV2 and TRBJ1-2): EPEVTQTPSHQVTQMGQEVILRCVPISNHLYFYWYRQILGQKVEFLVSFYNNEISEKSEIFDDQFSVERPDGSNFTLKIRSTKLEDSAMYFCASSPAGSYGYTFGSGTRLTVV.

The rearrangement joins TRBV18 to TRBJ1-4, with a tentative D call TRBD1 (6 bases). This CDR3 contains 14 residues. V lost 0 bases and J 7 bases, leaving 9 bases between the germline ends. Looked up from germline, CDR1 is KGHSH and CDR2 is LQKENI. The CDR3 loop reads CASSPPVRGEKLFF. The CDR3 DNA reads TGTGCCAGCTCACCACCCGTCAGGGGTGAAAAACTGTTTTTT.

The CDR3, as DNA: TGTGCCACCAGCAGGCCCCGGGACAGGAACACTGAAGCTTTCTTT. Translation: CATSRPRDRNTEAFF. This chain connects TRBV15 to TRBJ1-1; TRBD1 matches 7 bases. CDR3 length: 15 residues. Losses at the gene ends were 3 bases for V and 1 base for J; bases not matched to a gene: 5. Looked up from germline, CDR1 is LNHNV and CDR2 is YYDKDF (reference sequence).

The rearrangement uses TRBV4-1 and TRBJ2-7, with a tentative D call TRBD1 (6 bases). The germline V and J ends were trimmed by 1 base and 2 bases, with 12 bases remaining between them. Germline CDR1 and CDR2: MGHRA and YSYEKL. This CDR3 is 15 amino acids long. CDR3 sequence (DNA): TGCGCCAGCAGCCAAGCGACCCCAGGGGCCTACGAGCAGTACTTC. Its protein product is CASSQATPGAYEQYF.

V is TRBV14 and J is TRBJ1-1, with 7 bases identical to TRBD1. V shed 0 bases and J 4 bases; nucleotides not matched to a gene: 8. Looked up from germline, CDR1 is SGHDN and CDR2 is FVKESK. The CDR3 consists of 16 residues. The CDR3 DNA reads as TGTGCCAGCAGCCAAGAATTTACAGGGGTTGGCACTGAAGCTTTCTTT. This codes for CASSQEFTGVGTEAFF.

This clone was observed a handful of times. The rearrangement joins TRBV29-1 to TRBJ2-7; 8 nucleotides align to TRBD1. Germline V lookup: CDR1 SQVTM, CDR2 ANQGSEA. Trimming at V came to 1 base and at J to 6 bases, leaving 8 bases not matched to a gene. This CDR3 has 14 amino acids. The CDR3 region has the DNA TGCAGCGTTGAAGTCGGACAGGGCAGGACCGAGCAGTACTTC. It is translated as CSVEVGQGRTEQYF.

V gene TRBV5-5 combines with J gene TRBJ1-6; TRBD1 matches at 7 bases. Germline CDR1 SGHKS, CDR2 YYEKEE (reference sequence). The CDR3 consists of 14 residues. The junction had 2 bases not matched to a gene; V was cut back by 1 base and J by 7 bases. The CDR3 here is CASSLMTGNSPLHF. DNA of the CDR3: TGTGCCAGCAGCTTGATGACAGGGAATTCACCCCTCCACTTT.

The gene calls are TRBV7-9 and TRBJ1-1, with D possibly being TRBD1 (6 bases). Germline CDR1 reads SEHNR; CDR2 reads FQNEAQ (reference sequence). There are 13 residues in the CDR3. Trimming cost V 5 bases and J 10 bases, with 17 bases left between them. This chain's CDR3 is CASSPTAQGRAFF. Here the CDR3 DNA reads TGTGCCAGCAGCCCGACAGCCCAGGGGCGAGCTTTCTTT.

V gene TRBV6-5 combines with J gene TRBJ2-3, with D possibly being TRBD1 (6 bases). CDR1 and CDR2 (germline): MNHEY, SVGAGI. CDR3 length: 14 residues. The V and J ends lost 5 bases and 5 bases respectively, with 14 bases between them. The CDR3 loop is CASSLTGPGDTQYF. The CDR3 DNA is TGTGCCAGCAGTCTCACAGGGCCTGGAGATACGCAGTATTTT.

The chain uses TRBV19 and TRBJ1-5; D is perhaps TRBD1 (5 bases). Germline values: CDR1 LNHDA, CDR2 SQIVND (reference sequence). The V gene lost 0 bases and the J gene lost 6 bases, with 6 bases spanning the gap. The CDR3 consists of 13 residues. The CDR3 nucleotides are TGTGCCAGTAGTATAGATACAGGTCAGCCCCAGCATTTT. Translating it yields CASSIDTGQPQHF.

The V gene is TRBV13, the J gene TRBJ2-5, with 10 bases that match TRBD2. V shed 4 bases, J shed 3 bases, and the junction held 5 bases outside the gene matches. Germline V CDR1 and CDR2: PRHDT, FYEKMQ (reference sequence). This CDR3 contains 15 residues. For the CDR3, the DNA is TGTGCCAGCAGCTCTAGCGGGAGTAGCGAAGAGACCCAGTACTTC. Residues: CASSSSGSSEETQYF. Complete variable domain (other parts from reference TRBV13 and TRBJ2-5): AAGVIQSPRHLIKEKRETATLKCYPIPRHDTVYWYQQGPGQDPQFLISFYEKMQSDKGSIPDRFSAQQFSDYHSELNMSSLELGDSALYFCASSSSGSSEETQYFGPGTRLLVL.

DNA of the CDR3: TGTGCCAGTAGTTCACAGACTAGCGGGAGCTTCTACGAGCAGTACTTC. Its translation is CASSSQTSGSFYEQYF. This chain connects TRBV19 to TRBJ2-7; 12 bases line up with TRBD2. The CDR3 runs 16 residues. J was trimmed by 3 bases and V by 5 bases; bases with no gene match: 8. From germline, CDR1 is LNHDA and CDR2 SQIVND (reference sequence). Full variable domain (missing parts from reference TRBV19 and TRBJ2-7): DGGITQSPKYLFRKEGQNVTLSCEQNLNHDAMYWYRQDPGQGLRLIYYSQIVNDFQKGDIAEGYSVSREKKESFPLTVTSAQKNPTAFYLCASSSQTSGSFYEQYFGPGTRLTVT.

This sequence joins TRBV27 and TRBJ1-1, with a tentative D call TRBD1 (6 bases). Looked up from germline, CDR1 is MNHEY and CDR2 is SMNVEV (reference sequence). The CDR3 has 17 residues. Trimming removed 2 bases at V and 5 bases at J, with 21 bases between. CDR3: CASSLIPTNRVVTEAFF. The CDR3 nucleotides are TGTGCCAGCAGTTTAATCCCGACTAACAGGGTGGTGACTGAAGCTTTCTTT.

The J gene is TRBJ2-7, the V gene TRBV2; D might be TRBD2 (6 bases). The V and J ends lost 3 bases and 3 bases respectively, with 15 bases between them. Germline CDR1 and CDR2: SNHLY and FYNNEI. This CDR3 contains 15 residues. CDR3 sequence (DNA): TGTGCCAGCAGTGATCTGGGACTCGACTACTACGAGCAGTACTTC. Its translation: CASSDLGLDYYEQYF.

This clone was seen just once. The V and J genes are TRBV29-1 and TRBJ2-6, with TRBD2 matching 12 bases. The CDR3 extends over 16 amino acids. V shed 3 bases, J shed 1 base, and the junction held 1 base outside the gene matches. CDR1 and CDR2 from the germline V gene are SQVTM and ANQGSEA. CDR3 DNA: TGCAGCGTTGAGACTAGCGGGAGATCTGGGGCCAACGTCCTGACTTTC. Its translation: CSVETSGRSGANVLTF.

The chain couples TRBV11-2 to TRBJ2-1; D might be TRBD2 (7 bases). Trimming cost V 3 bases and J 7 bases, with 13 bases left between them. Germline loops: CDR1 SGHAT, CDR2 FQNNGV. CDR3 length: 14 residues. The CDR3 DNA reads TGTGCCAGCAGCTTGTCGGGGGGCCGGAATGAGCAGTTCTTC. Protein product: CASSLSGGRNEQFF. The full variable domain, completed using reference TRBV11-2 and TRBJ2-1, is EAGVAQSPRYKIIEKRQSVAFWCNPISGHATLYWYQQILGQGPKLLIQFQNNGVVDDSQLPKDRFSAERLKGVDSTLKIQPAKLEDSAVYLCASSLSGGRNEQFFGPGTRLTVL.

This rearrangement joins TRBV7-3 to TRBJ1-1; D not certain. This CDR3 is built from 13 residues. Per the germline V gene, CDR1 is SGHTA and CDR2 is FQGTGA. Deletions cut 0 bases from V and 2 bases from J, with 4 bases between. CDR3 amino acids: CASSLTLNTEAFF. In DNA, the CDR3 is TGTGCCAGCAGCTTAACCCTAAACACTGAAGCTTTCTTT.

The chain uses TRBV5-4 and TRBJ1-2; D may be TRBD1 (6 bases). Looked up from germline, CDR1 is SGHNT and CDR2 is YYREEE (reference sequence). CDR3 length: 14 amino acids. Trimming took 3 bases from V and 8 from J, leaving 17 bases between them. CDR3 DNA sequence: TGTGCCAGCAGCTACTCTACAGGGTATAACGGCTACACCTTC. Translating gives CASSYSTGYNGYTF. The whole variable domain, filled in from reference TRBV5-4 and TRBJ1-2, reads ETGVTQSPTHLIKTRGQQVTLRCSSQSGHNTVSWYQQALGQGPQFIFQYYREEENGRGNFPPRFSGLQFPNYSSELNVNALELDDSALYLCASSYSTGYNGYTFGSGTRLTVV.

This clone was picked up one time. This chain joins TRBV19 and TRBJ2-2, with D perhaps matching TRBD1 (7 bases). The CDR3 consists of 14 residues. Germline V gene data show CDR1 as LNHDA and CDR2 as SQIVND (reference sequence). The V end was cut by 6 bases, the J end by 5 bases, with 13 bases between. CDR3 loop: CASRKGAGTGELFF. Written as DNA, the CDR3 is TGTGCCAGTAGGAAGGGGGCGGGGACCGGGGAGCTGTTTTTT. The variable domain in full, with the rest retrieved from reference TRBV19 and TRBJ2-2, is DGGITQSPKYLFRKEGQNVTLSCEQNLNHDAMYWYRQDPGQGLRLIYYSQIVNDFQKGDIAEGYSVSREKKESFPLTVTSAQKNPTAFYLCASRKGAGTGELFFGEGSRLTVL.